These 14 T cell receptor beta chains share one sample of origin, sequenced in a study of blood T cell repertoires in COVID-19. Assay used: immunoSEQ multiplex PCR; TCRdb lists only in-frame clones, some missing. Here the sample spans some 50,000 clones, 86% being singletons. The sequenced sample was peripheral blood. Source of these receptors: a human donor in a cohort sampled during active COVID-19.

This clone was recorded once. This rearrangement joins TRBV5-1 to TRBJ2-3; TRBD2 is a possible D gene (5 bases). Germline CDR1 and CDR2: SGHRS and YFSETQ. There are 17 residues in the CDR3. The V gene lost 4 bases and the J gene lost 3 bases, with 21 bases spanning the gap. CDR3 nucleotide sequence: TGCGCCAGCAGCCCCCTGGGCGGAGGACGGCCGACAGATACGCAGTATTTT. Its protein product is CASSPLGGGRPTDTQYF. The whole variable domain, filled in from reference TRBV5-1 and TRBJ2-3, reads KAGVTQTPRYLIKTRGQQVTLSCSPISGHRSVSWYQQTPGQGLQFLFEYFSETQRNKGNFPGRFSGRQFSNSRSEMNVSTLELGDSALYLCASSPLGGGRPTDTQYFGPGTRLTVL.

The rearrangement uses TRBV7-9 and TRBJ2-2; possible D gene TRBD1, 5 bases. Germline V gene data show CDR1 as SEHNR and CDR2 as FQNEAQ (reference sequence). The CDR3 length is 16 residues. V dropped 5 bases and J dropped 0 bases, with 13 bases sitting between them. DNA for the CDR3: TGTGCCAGCAGCCGAACAGGTGATTCGAACACCGGGGAGCTGTTTTTT. Its protein product is CASSRTGDSNTGELFF.

In this sample, this clone turned up once. The DNA for the CDR3 is TGTGCCAGCAGTCCGCGCCCCCTGGACGGGCAGGGCTCCTATAATTCACCCCTCCACTTT. This codes for CASSPRPLDGQGSYNSPLHF. This sequence joins TRBV27 and TRBJ1-6, with D maybe TRBD1 (5 bases). Germline-derived CDR1 and CDR2 are MNHEY and SMNVEV (reference sequence). The CDR3 sequence is 20 residues long. V was shortened by 5 bases and J by 0 bases, with 23 bases between the two germline ends.

This chain uses TRBV10-2 with TRBJ1-4; 7 bases agree with TRBD1. The J segment lost 3 bases and the V segment lost 6 bases, leaving 4 bases of the junction unmatched. CDR3 length: 14 amino acids. Germline CDR1 is WSHSY and CDR2 is SAAADI. This chain's CDR3 is CASRAGTANEKLFF. The DNA for the CDR3 is TGCGCCAGCAGAGCCGGGACAGCTAATGAAAAACTGTTTTTT.

J is TRBJ2-1 and V is TRBV5-1; D perhaps matches TRBD1 (6 bases). Germline values: CDR1 SGHRS, CDR2 YFSETQ. The CDR3 contains 14 residues. V was clipped by 4 bases and J by 3 bases, with 11 bases between them. CDR3 DNA: TGCGCCAGCAGCCTGGGGACAAACTACAATGAGCAGTTCTTC. Translating gives CASSLGTNYNEQFF.

This clone has only one observation. The V and J genes are TRBV27 and TRBJ2-7, with D possibly matching TRBD1 (6 bases). The CDR3 spans 14 residues. The V end was cut by 2 bases, the J end by 0 bases, with 8 bases between. CDR1 and CDR2 (germline): MNHEY, SMNVEV (reference sequence). The CDR3 DNA follows: TGTGCCAGCAGTTTAAACAGGGCCTCCTACGAGCAGTACTTC. Translating it yields CASSLNRASYEQYF.

CDR3 in DNA: TGTGCCATCAGTGACAGGGCCGAGCAGTACTTC. Translated, it gives CAISDRAEQYF. The gene calls are TRBV10-3 and TRBJ2-7, with a possible D match to TRBD1 (5 bases). The CDR3 length is 11 residues. CDR1 ENHRY and CDR2 SYGVKD come from the germline V gene. V was clipped by 3 bases and J by 6 bases, with 6 bases between them.

This clone has just one count. The chain is built from TRBV19 and TRBJ2-5; 7 bases are a match to TRBD1. This CDR3 is 15 amino acids long. CDR1 is LNHDA, CDR2 SQIVND, per germline (reference sequence). V lost 5 bases, J lost 3 bases, and 9 bases stayed unmatched. The CDR3 bases are TGTGCCAGTAGTTTCAGGACAGGTAACGAAGAGACCCAGTACTTC. It is translated as CASSFRTGNEETQYF. Combining the CDR3 with reference TRBV19 and TRBJ2-5 gives the whole variable domain DGGITQSPKYLFRKEGQNVTLSCEQNLNHDAMYWYRQDPGQGLRLIYYSQIVNDFQKGDIAEGYSVSREKKESFPLTVTSAQKNPTAFYLCASSFRTGNEETQYFGPGTRLLVL.

V gene TRBV7-9 combines with J gene TRBJ1-2; no clear D gene. Per germline, CDR1 SEHNR and CDR2 FQNEAQ (reference sequence). CDR3 length equals 16 residues. Trimming pared 0 bases from V and 4 bases from J, leaving 15 bases between. CDR3 residues: CASSLAPFEGSYGYTF. CDR3 DNA: TGTGCCAGCAGCTTAGCACCTTTTGAGGGTTCCTATGGCTACACCTTC.

V usage is TRBV7-3 and J usage is TRBJ2-3; possibly TRBD2 for D (6 bases). The V gene's germline CDR1 is SGHTA and CDR2 FQGTGA. The CDR3 has 13 residues. With 5 bases removed from V and 6 bases from J, the gap between germline ends came to 12 bases. Written as DNA, the CDR3 is TGTGCCAGCAGCCGGGAGCGCGGCGATACGCAGTATTTT. Translating gives CASSRERGDTQYF.

The rearrangement joins TRBV29-1 to TRBJ1-1; TRBD1 is a possible D gene (5 bases). The V gene lost 7 bases and the J gene lost 3 bases, with 15 bases spanning the gap. Germline V gene data show CDR1 as SQVTM and CDR2 as ANQGSEA. The CDR3 sequence is 13 residues long. The CDR3 loop reads CSGRQISDTEAFF. Written as DNA, the CDR3 is TGCAGCGGCAGACAGATCTCCGACACTGAAGCTTTCTTT.

This clone showed up just a few times. The gene calls are TRBV2 and TRBJ2-7, with 7 nucleotides matching TRBD2. Trimming removed 5 bases from V and 6 bases from J; junction bases left unmatched: 4. CDR3 length equals 12 residues. Germline loops: CDR1 SNHLY, CDR2 FYNNEI. CDR3: CASSRDYSEQYF. The CDR3 DNA sequence: TGTGCCAGCAGTCGGGACTATTCCGAGCAGTACTTC.

This clone was detected only once. The V call is TRBV5-8, the J call TRBJ1-2, with TRBD1 matching over 9 bases. This CDR3 has 17 amino acids. J lost 4 bases, V lost 0 bases, and 10 bases had no gene match. Germline CDR1 and CDR2: SGHTS and YDEGEE. The CDR3 DNA follows: TGTGCCAGCAGCTTGGCTACAGGGGGCGGTTATAGCTATGGCTACACCTTC. Its translation is CASSLATGGGYSYGYTF.

This chain links TRBV7-2 with TRBJ2-6; no firm D call. Germline CDR1 reads SGHTA; CDR2 reads FQGNSA. This CDR3 spans 15 amino acids. V was trimmed by 4 bases and J by 0 bases, leaving 7 bases between them. CDR3 protein: CASSYLSSGANVLTF. CDR3 sequence (DNA): TGTGCCAGCAGCTACCTATCCTCTGGGGCCAACGTCCTGACTTTC.